The present TCR beta chain was sequenced within a study of shared clonotypes between healthy human individuals. The repertoire was sequenced with immunoSEQ multiplex PCR; TCRdb's copy has only in-frame clones and lacks some. The sample has about 1 million clones, more than 65% seen once; the top ten hold approximately 1.5%. The specimen was memory CD4+ T cells sorted from blood. The subset denotes: CD45RA-negative fraction. This receptor was obtained from a man between 18 and 29 years old in good health.

The CDR3 DNA follows: TGTGCCCTCAGGGGCGGAAGCTCTGGGGCCAACGTCCTGACTTTC. Translated, it gives CALRGGSSGANVLTF. The chain has TRBV6-6 and TRBJ2-6; D may be TRBD1 (6 bases). The CDR3 is made up of 15 amino acids. With 11 bases removed from V and 0 bases from J, the gap between germline ends came to 14 bases. Germline loops: CDR1 MNHNY, CDR2 SVGAGI (reference sequence).